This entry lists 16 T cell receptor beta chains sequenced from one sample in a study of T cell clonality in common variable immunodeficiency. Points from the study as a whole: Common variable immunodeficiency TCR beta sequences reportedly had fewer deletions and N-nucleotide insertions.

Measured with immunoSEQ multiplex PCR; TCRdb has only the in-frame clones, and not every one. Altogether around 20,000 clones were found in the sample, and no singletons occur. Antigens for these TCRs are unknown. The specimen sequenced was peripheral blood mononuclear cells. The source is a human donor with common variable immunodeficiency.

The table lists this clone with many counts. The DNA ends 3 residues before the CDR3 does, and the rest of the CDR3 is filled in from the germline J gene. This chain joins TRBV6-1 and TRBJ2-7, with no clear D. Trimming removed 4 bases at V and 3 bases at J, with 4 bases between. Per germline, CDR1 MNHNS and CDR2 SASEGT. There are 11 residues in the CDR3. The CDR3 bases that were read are TGTGCCAGCAGTGCTAACTACGAG. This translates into CASSANYE. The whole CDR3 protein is CASSANYEQYF.

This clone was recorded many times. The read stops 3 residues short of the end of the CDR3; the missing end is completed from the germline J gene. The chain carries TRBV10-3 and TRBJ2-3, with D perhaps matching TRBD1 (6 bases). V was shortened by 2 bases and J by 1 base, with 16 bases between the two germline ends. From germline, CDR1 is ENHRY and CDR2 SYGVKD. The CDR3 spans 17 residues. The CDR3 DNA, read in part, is TGTGCCATCAGTGAGGGGGGCTACGAGGTCGGCACAGATACG. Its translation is CAISEGGYEVGTDT. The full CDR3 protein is CAISEGGYEVGTDTQYF.

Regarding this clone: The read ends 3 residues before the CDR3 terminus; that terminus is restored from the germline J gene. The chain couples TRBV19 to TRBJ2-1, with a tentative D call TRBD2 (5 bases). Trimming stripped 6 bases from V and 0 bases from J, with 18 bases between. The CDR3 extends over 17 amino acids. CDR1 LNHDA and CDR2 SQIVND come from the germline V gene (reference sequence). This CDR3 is CASREFGRGYSYNEQFF. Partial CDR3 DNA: TGTGCCAGTAGAGAATTTGGGCGCGGGTACTCCTACAATGAG.

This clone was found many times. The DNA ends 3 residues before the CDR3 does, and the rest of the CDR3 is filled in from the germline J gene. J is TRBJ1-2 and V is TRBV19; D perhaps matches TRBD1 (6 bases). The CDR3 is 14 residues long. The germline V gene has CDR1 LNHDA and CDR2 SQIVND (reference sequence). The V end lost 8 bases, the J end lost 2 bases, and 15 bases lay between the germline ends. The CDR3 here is CASLFMDSNYGYTF. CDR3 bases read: TGTGCCAGTCTTTTCATGGACAGCAACTATGGC.

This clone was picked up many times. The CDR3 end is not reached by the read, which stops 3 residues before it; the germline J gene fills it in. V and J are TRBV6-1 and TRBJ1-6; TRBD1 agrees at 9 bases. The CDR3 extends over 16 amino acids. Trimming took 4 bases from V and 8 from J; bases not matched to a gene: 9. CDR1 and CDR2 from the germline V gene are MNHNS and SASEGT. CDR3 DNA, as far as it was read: TGTGCCAGCAGTGGAGGAGGCGGGACAGGGCATTCACCC. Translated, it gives CASSGGGGTGHSP. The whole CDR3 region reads CASSGGGGTGHSPLHF.

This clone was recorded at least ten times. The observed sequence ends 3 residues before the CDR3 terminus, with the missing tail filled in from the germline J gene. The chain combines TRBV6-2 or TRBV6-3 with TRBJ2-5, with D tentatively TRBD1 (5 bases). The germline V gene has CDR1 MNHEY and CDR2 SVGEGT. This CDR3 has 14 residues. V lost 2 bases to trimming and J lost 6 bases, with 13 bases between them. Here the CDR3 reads CASSYPRTGKTQYF. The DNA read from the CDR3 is TGTGCCAGCAGTTACCCCCGAACAGGCAAGACC.

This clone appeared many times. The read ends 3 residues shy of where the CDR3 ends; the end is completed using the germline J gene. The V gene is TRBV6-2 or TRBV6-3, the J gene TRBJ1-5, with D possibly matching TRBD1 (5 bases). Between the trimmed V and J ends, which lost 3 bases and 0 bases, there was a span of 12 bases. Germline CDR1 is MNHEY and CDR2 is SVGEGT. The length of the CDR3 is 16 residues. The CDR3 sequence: CASSYRTGVSNQPQHF. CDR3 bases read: TGTGCCAGCAGTTATCGTACAGGCGTTAGCAATCAGCCC.

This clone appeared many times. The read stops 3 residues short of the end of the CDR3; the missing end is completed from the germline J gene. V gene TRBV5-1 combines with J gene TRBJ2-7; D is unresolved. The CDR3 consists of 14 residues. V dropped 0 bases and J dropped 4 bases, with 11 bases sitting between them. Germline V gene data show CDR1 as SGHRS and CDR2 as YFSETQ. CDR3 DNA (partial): TGCGCCAGCAGCTTGGGCCAGGCTCCGTACGAG. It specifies CASSLGQAPYE. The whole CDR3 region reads CASSLGQAPYEQYF.

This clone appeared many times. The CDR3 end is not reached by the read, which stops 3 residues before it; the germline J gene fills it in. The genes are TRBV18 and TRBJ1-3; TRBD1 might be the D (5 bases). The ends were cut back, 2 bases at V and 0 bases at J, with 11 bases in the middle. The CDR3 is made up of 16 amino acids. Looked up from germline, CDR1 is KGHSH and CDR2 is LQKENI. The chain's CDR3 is CASSPTGDLSGNTIYF. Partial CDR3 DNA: TGTGCCAGCTCACCAACGGGGGACCTCTCTGGAAACACC. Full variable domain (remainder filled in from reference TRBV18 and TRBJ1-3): NAGVMQNPRHLVRRRGQEARLRCSPMKGHSHVYWYRQLPEEGLKFMVYLQKENIIDESGMPKERFSAEFPKEGPSILRIQQVVRGDSAAYFCASSPTGDLSGNTIYFGEGSWLTVV.

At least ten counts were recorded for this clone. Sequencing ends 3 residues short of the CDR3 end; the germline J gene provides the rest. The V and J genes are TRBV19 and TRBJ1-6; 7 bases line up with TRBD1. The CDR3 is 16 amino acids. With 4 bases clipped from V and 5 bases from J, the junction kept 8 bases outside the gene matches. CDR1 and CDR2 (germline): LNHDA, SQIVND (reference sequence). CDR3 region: CASSKKDRWDNSPLHF. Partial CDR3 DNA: TGTGCCAGTAGTAAAAAGGACAGGTGGGATAATTCACCC. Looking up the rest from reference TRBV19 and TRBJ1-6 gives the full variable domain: DGGITQSPKYLFRKEGQNVTLSCEQNLNHDAMYWYRQDPGQGLRLIYYSQIVNDFQKGDIAEGYSVSREKKESFPLTVTSAQKNPTAFYLCASSKKDRWDNSPLHFGNGTRLTVT.

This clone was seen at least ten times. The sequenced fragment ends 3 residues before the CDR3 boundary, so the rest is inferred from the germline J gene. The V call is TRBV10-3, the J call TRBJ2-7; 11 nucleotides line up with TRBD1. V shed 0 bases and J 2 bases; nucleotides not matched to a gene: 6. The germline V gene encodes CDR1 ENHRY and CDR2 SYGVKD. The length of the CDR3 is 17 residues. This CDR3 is CAISESGPGQGAYEQYF. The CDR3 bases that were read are TGTGCCATCAGTGAGTCGGGGCCGGGACAGGGGGCCTACGAG.

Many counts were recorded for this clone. CDR3 bases read: TGTGCCACGGACCGAGGGACAGCCACAGATACG. Encoded protein: CATDRGTATDT. The CDR3 in full is CATDRGTATDTQYF. The genes are TRBV19 and TRBJ2-3; 7 positions match TRBD1. The read gets to within 3 residues of the CDR3 end, and the germline J gene fills in the rest. Germline-derived CDR1 and CDR2 are LNHDA and SQIVND (reference sequence). Losses at the gene ends were 10 bases for V and 2 bases for J; bases not matched to a gene: 9. This CDR3 has 14 amino acids. Combining the CDR3 with reference TRBV19 and TRBJ2-3 gives the whole variable domain DGGITQSPKYLFRKEGQNVTLSCEQNLNHDAMYWYRQDPGQGLRLIYYSQIVNDFQKGDIAEGYSVSREKKESFPLTVTSAQKNPTAFYLCATDRGTATDTQYFGPGTRLTVL.

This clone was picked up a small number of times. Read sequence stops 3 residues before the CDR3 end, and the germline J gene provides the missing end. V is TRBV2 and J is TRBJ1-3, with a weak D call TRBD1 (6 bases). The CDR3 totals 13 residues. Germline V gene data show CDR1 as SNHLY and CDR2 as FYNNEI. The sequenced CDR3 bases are TGTGCCAGCAGTACCCACTCACCAGGGACA. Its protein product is CASSTHSPGT. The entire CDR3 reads CASSTHSPGTIYF.

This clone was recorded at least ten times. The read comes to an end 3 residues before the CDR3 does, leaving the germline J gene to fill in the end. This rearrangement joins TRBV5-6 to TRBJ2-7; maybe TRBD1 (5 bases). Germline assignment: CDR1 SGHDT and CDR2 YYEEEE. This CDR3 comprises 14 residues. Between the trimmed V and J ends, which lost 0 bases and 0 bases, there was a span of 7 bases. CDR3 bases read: TGTGCCAGCAGCTTGGGACAGAGCTCCTACGAG. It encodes CASSLGQSSYE. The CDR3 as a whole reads CASSLGQSSYEQYF. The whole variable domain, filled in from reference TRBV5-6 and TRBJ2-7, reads DAGVTQSPTHLIKTRGQQVTLRCSPKSGHDTVSWYQQALGQGPQFIFQYYEEEERQRGNFPDRFSGHQFPNYSSELNVNALLLGDSALYLCASSLGQSSYEQYFGPGTRLTVT.

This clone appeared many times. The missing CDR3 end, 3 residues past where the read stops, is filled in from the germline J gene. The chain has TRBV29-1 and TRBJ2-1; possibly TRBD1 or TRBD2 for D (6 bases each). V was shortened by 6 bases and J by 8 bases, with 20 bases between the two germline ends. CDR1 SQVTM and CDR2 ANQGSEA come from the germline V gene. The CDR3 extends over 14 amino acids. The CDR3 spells CSVRGGTPSDEQFF. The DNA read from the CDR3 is TGCAGCGTCCGCGGCGGGACACCGTCGGATGAG.

The CDR3 sequence: CASSRTSGGAIEQYF. CDR3 bases read: TGTGCCAGCAGTCGGACTAGCGGGGGGGCCATCGAG. The chain recombines TRBV6-2 or TRBV6-3 with TRBJ2-7, with TRBD2 identical over 15 bases. The read falls 3 residues short of the CDR3 end, and the missing part is taken from the germline J gene. Germline V gene data show CDR1 as MNHEY and CDR2 as SVGEGT. V was clipped by 5 bases and J by 6 bases; unmatched bases: 5. The CDR3 is 15 amino acids.